This TCR beta chain was captured by sequencing in a study of CD8+CD57+ T cells in acquired aplastic anemia. The study, taken as a whole, reports: Found in both controls and patients were approximately 29 CD8+ CDR3 sequences.

Patients sequenced had flow cytometry evidence of CD8+CD57+ cell expansion. Every patient presented with severe acquired aplastic anemia. Among the patients, none had received any therapy at the time of blood sampling. The CDR3 length is 14 residues. The germline V and J ends were trimmed by 2 bases and 5 bases, with 12 bases remaining between them. This clonotype was counted ten times or more. Its target is unknown. Genomic DNA, serving as template, underwent TCR beta VDJ and CDR3 profiling. A single record per CDR3 protein comes from TCRdb applying MiXCR to the reads. The sample has roughly 250,000 distinct CDR3 sequences; more than 40% are singletons.

This chain joins TRBV12-3 or TRBV12-4 and TRBJ1-1; D call uncertain. Input material: sorted CD4+, CD8+, or CD8+CD57+ T cells (not recorded which) from PBMCs. The TCR sequence derives from a human donor with aplastic anemia. CDR3 DNA sequence: TGTGCCAGCAGTTTAAGTTCAAGGGTAACTGAAGCTTTCTTT. Translation gives CASSLSSRVTEAFF.